What follows are 14 T cell receptor beta chains derived from one specimen sequenced in a study of blood T cell repertoires in COVID-19. Measured with immunoSEQ multiplex PCR; TCRdb has only the in-frame clones, and not every one. The sample consists of 250,000 to 300,000 clones, 80% to 90% of them appearing once. Specimen: PBMCs or T cells enriched from blood (not recorded which). All receptors derive from a woman in her forties or fifties who had recovered from COVID-19.

This chain joins TRBV7-3 and TRBJ2-1; perhaps TRBD2 as D (5 bases). The CDR3 is 15 amino acids. Germline CDR1 and CDR2: SGHTA and FQGTGA. Trimming cost V 3 bases and J 4 bases, with 13 bases left between them. In nucleotides, the CDR3 is TGTGCCAGCAGCTTGGAGCGGATTCCTTACAATGAGCAGTTCTTC. This encodes CASSLERIPYNEQFF.

As to this clone: Other nucleotide sequences from this sample produce the same CDR3. This rearrangement joins TRBV18 to TRBJ2-5; D remains unclear. The CDR3 totals 13 residues. V was trimmed by 1 base and J by 2 bases, leaving 5 bases between them. The germline V gene encodes CDR1 KGHSH and CDR2 LQKENI. CDR3 nucleotide sequence: TGTGCCAGCTCACCACGTCAACAAGAGACCCAGTACTTC. This encodes CASSPRQQETQYF.

This clone was found a few times. The J gene is TRBJ1-5, the V gene TRBV6-2 or TRBV6-3; weak D call: TRBD1 (6 bases). This CDR3 region has 15 residues. V lost 1 base to trimming and J lost 0 bases, with 7 bases between them. Germline-derived CDR1 and CDR2 are MNHEY and SVGEGT. In DNA, the CDR3 is TGTGCCAGCAGTTACTACAGGGTTAGCAATCAGCCCCAGCATTTT. Translating it yields CASSYYRVSNQPQHF.

This chain links TRBV6-5 with TRBJ2-3; D perhaps matches TRBD1 (5 bases). This CDR3 comprises 14 residues. Germline loops: CDR1 MNHEY, CDR2 SVGAGI. V gave up 3 bases and J gave up 7 bases, with 14 bases separating them. The CDR3 loop reads CASSYRGGVNTQYF. CDR3 DNA sequence: TGTGCCAGCAGTTATAGGGGTGGGGTAAATACGCAGTATTTT.

V and J are TRBV24-1 and TRBJ2-3; D remains ambiguous. Trimming left V 3 bases short and J 2 bases short, with 8 bases between. The CDR3 spans 14 residues. From germline, CDR1 is KGHDR and CDR2 SFDVKD. CDR3 nucleotide sequence: TGTGCCACCAGTGATACATACCCCACAGATACGCAGTATTTT. Its protein is CATSDTYPTDTQYF.

In DNA form, the CDR3 reads TGTGCCAGCAGCCAAGATCGGACTAGCGGGAGATACGAGCAGTACTTC. Amino acids: CASSQDRTSGRYEQYF. The chain joins TRBV14 to TRBJ2-7; 13 nucleotides line up with TRBD2. The CDR3 covers 16 residues. The V segment lost 0 bases and the J segment 4 bases; nucleotides outside the gene matches: 3. CDR1 is SGHDN and CDR2 is FVKESK in the germline V gene.

This chain joins TRBV9 and TRBJ1-1, with D perhaps TRBD1 (5 bases). The V end was cut by 1 base, the J end by 4 bases, with 8 bases between. Germline V gives CDR1 SGDLS, CDR2 YYNGEE. The CDR3 extends over 13 amino acids. The CDR3 here is CASSVQGGTEAFF. The CDR3 DNA sequence: TGTGCCAGCAGCGTACAGGGTGGCACTGAAGCTTTCTTT. Full variable domain (remainder filled in from reference TRBV9 and TRBJ1-1): DSGVTQTPKHLITATGQRVTLRCSPRSGDLSVYWYQQSLDQGLQFLIQYYNGEERAKGNILERFSAQQFPDLHSELNLSSLELGDSALYFCASSVQGGTEAFFGQGTRLTVV.

The rearrangement uses TRBV4-2 and TRBJ2-2, with 9 bases identical to TRBD1. The CDR3 extends over 17 amino acids. Per the germline V gene, CDR1 is LGHNA and CDR2 is YNFKEQ. V lost 0 bases and J lost 5; bases outside the gene matches: 7. CDR3 amino acids: CASSQDGTGRKTGELFF. For the CDR3, the DNA is TGTGCCAGCAGCCAAGACGGGACAGGGAGGAAGACCGGGGAGCTGTTTTTT.

The V gene is TRBV16, the J gene TRBJ1-1; 10 bases align to TRBD1. J gave up 6 bases and V 5 bases, and 15 bases lay outside the gene matches. The length of the CDR3 is 17 residues. Germline values: CDR1 KGHSY, CDR2 FQNENV. CDR3 sequence reads: CASSCNLRDRGCSEAFF. The CDR3 DNA sequence: TGTGCCAGCAGCTGTAACCTCCGGGACAGGGGATGCTCTGAAGCTTTCTTT.

J is TRBJ2-3 and V is TRBV11-2, with D possibly being TRBD1 (6 bases). CDR3 length: 13 residues. The V and J ends lost 1 base and 8 bases respectively, with 10 bases between them. Germline V gene data show CDR1 as SGHAT and CDR2 as FQNNGV. The CDR3 DNA follows: TGTGCCAGCAGCTTAGCCTCCAGGGGTACGCAGTATTTT. This translates into CASSLASRGTQYF.

This chain joins TRBV5-4 and TRBJ1-1; D unclear. V was clipped by 6 bases and J by 1 base, with 16 bases between them. CDR1 is SGHNT, CDR2 YYREEE, per germline (reference sequence). This CDR3 spans 15 amino acids. CDR3 protein: CASTQGGLSNTEAFF. CDR3 in DNA: TGTGCCAGCACCCAAGGAGGGTTATCGAACACTGAAGCTTTCTTT. The full variable domain, in which reference TRBV5-4 and TRBJ1-1 provide the parts outside the CDR3, is ETGVTQSPTHLIKTRGQQVTLRCSSQSGHNTVSWYQQALGQGPQFIFQYYREEENGRGNFPPRFSGLQFPNYSSELNVNALELDDSALYLCASTQGGLSNTEAFFGQGTRLTVV.

The chain has TRBV27 and TRBJ2-1, with TRBD1 matching over 7 bases. Germline V gives CDR1 MNHEY, CDR2 SMNVEV (reference sequence). V lost 6 bases to trimming and J lost 4 bases; unmatched junction nucleotides: 18. The CDR3 is 18 residues long. The CDR3 nucleotides read TGTGCCAGCAGAAGAAGTGGGACAGTCTCAAACGCGTACAATGAGCAGTTCTTC. This gives the protein CASRRSGTVSNAYNEQFF.

The chain couples TRBV20-1 to TRBJ1-5; D remains unclear. V lost 6 bases to trimming and J lost 10 bases, with 13 bases between them. There are 11 residues in the CDR3. Germline CDR1 DFQATT, CDR2 SNEGSKA (reference sequence). CDR3 residues: CSARSGIPQHF. CDR3 nucleotide sequence: TGCAGTGCGCGTTCGGGTATCCCCCAGCATTTT.

The genes are TRBV3-1 (or the pseudogene TRBV3-2) and TRBJ2-3; 13 nucleotides align to TRBD2. The length of the CDR3 is 15 residues. Germline-derived CDR1 and CDR2 are LGHDT and YNNKEL (reference sequence). The junction had 7 bases not matched to a gene; V was cut back by 4 bases and J by 9 bases. In nucleotides, the CDR3 is TGTGCCAGCAGCCTAGGACTAGCGGGAGAAGGAACGCAGTATTTT. Encoded protein: CASSLGLAGEGTQYF.